Shown below are 15 T cell receptor beta chains from a single sample sequenced in a study of CXCR3-negative and CXCR3-positive naive CD8 T cells. Findings of the study overall: CXCR3-positive naive cells had TRB CDR3s that were more hydrophobic than CXCR3-negative naive cells had.

UMI-labeled 5' RACE yielded the TRB cDNA libraries. Following a re-call of the 5' RACE reads, TCRdb has one entry per CDR3 protein and lacks DNA. This repertoire includes more than 80,000 distinct CDR3 sequences. Antigen specificity for these receptors is unknown. Sample: naive CXCR3+ CD8+ T cells from blood. Subset given: CD45RO-CCR7+CD27+CD95- naive CD8+ T cells expressing CXCR3 (TNR3+). The receptors derive from a human donor in good health. Some clones in this sample may be carry-over from other donors' samples.

This chain joins TRBV7-3 and TRBJ2-1; the TCRdb D gene call, TRBD2, has no DNA to confirm it. This CDR3 comprises 16 residues. CDR1 is SGHTA, CDR2 FQGTGA, per germline. CDR3 protein: CASSTGLAGPYNEQFF.

The chain is built from TRBV29-1 and TRBJ2-2. The CDR3 runs 13 residues. Germline V lookup: CDR1 SQVTM, CDR2 ANQGSEA. The CDR3: CSVDYTGTGELFF.

The chain uses TRBV10-3 and TRBJ2-7; the TCRdb call, TRBD1, lacks DNA for checking. This CDR3 has 13 residues. Germline CDR1 is ENHRY and CDR2 is SYGVKD. CDR3: CATRVVEAYEQYF.

This rearrangement joins TRBV27 to TRBJ2-7. Germline V CDR1 and CDR2: MNHEY, SMNVEV (reference sequence). The CDR3 spans 14 residues. CDR3 loop: CASSLTGGLLEQYF.

The gene calls are TRBV29-1 and TRBJ2-1; the TCRdb D gene call, TRBD2, has no DNA to confirm it. CDR3 length: 13 amino acids. Germline values: CDR1 SQVTM, CDR2 ANQGSEA. The CDR3 sequence: CSALAGGGNEQFF.

V gene TRBV29-1 combines with J gene TRBJ2-7; TCRdb calls TRBD2, which cannot be checked without DNA. This CDR3 contains 13 residues. CDR1 is SQVTM, CDR2 ANQGSEA, per germline. Here the CDR3 reads CSVEGEASYEQYF.

V usage is TRBV11-2 and J usage is TRBJ2-7; TCRdb selects TRBD2, and the lack of DNA leaves this call unchecked. CDR1 and CDR2 (germline): SGHAT, FQNNGV. The CDR3 consists of 13 residues. CDR3 loop: CASSQVAVREQYF. The full variable domain, with the rest looked up from reference TRBV11-2 and TRBJ2-7, is EAGVAQSPRYKIIEKRQSVAFWCNPISGHATLYWYQQILGQGPKLLIQFQNNGVVDDSQLPKDRFSAERLKGVDSTLKIQPAKLEDSAVYLCASSQVAVREQYFGPGTRLTVT.

This sequence joins TRBV5-4 and TRBJ2-1. The length of the CDR3 is 16 residues. The V gene's germline CDR1 is SGHNT and CDR2 YYREEE (reference sequence). The CDR3 sequence is CASSLEWGSSYNEQFF.

This rearrangement joins TRBV9 to TRBJ2-1; TCRdb reports TRBD1, a call that lacks DNA to check it against. Germline V gene lookup returns CDR1 SGDLS and CDR2 YYNGEE. This CDR3 region has 13 residues. The CDR3 sequence: CASSVSGGNEQFF.

The V and J genes are TRBV7-3 and TRBJ2-1; TCRdb calls TRBD1, which cannot be checked without DNA. The CDR3 contains 18 residues. CDR1 SGHTA and CDR2 FQGTGA come from the germline V gene. Here the CDR3 reads CASSEYVLGTAKGDEQFF.

The chain employs TRBV5-4 and TRBJ1-2; TCRdb outputs TRBD1, but without DNA this stays unchecked. This CDR3 is built from 15 residues. Germline CDR1 is SGHNT and CDR2 is YYREEE (reference sequence). Here the CDR3 reads CASSLAGQGNYGYTF. Complete variable domain (other parts from reference TRBV5-4 and TRBJ1-2): ETGVTQSPTHLIKTRGQQVTLRCSSQSGHNTVSWYQQALGQGPQFIFQYYREEENGRGNFPPRFSGLQFPNYSSELNVNALELDDSALYLCASSLAGQGNYGYTFGSGTRLTVV.

The CDR3 sequence is CASSITVNTGELFF. V is TRBV5-6 and J is TRBJ2-2. The CDR3 extends over 14 amino acids. CDR1 is SGHDT and CDR2 is YYEEEE in the germline V gene.

V and J are TRBV12-3 or TRBV12-4 and TRBJ2-3; absent DNA, TCRdb's TRBD1 call cannot be checked. The CDR3 has 14 amino acids. CDR3 region: CASSLEGITDTQYF.

The chain employs TRBV12-3 or TRBV12-4 and TRBJ2-7; the D gene TCRdb calls, TRBD2, cannot be checked with no DNA. The CDR3 length is 13 residues. CDR3: CASSLGGRGEQYF.

The chain has TRBV24-1 and TRBJ2-2. Germline CDR1 and CDR2: KGHDR and SFDVKD. The CDR3 sequence is 13 residues long. CDR3 protein: CAIRSSNTGELFF.